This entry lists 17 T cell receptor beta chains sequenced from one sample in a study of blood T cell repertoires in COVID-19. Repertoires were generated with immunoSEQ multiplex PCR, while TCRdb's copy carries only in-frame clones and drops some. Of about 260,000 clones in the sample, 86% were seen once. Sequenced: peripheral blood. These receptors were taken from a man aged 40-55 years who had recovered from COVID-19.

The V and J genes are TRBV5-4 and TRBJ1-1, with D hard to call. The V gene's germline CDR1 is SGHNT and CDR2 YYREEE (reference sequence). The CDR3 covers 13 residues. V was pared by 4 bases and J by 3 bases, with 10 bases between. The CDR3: CASSLVPDTEAFF. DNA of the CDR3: TGTGCCAGCAGCCTAGTTCCCGACACTGAAGCTTTCTTT. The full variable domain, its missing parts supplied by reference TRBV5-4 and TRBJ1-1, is ETGVTQSPTHLIKTRGQQVTLRCSSQSGHNTVSWYQQALGQGPQFIFQYYREEENGRGNFPPRFSGLQFPNYSSELNVNALELDDSALYLCASSLVPDTEAFFGQGTRLTVV.

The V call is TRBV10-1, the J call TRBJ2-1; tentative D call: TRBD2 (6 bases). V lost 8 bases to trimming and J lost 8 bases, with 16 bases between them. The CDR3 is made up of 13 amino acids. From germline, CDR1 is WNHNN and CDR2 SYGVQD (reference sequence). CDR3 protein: CASRDSGRDEQFF. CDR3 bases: TGCGCCAGCCGGGACTCCGGAAGGGATGAGCAGTTCTTC.

The CDR3 sequence: CASSNLAGVGNTQYF. CDR3 nucleotide sequence: TGTGCCAGCAGCAACCTAGCGGGGGTTGGTAATACGCAGTATTTT. V and J are TRBV6-5 and TRBJ2-3, with 10 bases identical to TRBD2. Germline values: CDR1 MNHEY, CDR2 SVGAGI. The CDR3 loop spans 15 amino acids. With V trimmed by 6 bases and J by 7 bases, 10 bases remained unmatched.

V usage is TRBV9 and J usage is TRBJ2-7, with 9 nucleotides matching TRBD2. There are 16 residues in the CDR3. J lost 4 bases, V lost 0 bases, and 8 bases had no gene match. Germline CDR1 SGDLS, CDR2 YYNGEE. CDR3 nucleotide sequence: TGTGCCAGCAGCGTAGGTCTAGCGGGGATCATGTACGAGCAGTACTTC. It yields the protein CASSVGLAGIMYEQYF.

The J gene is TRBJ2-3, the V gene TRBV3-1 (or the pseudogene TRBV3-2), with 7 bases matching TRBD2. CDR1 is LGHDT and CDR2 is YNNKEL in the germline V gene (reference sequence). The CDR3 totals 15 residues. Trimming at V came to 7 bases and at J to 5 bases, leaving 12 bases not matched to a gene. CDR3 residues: CASIGRGRERDTQYF. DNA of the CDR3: TGTGCCAGCATTGGACGTGGGCGGGAGAGAGATACGCAGTATTTT.

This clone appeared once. CDR3 amino acids: CASSPGMGLAGLGQFF. The CDR3 DNA reads TGTGCCAGCAGCCCCGGGATGGGACTAGCGGGCCTCGGGCAGTTCTTC. This rearrangement joins TRBV11-2 to TRBJ2-1, with 12 nucleotides matching TRBD2. The CDR3 has 16 amino acids. With V trimmed by 5 bases and J by 12 bases, 14 bases remained unmatched. Germline V CDR1 and CDR2: SGHAT, FQNNGV.

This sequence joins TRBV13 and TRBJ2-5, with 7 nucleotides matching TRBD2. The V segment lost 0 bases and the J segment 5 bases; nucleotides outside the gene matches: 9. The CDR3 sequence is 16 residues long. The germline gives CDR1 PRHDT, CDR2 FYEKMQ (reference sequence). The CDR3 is CASSLGAGELRETQYF. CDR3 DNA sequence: TGTGCCAGCAGCTTAGGGGCGGGAGAGTTAAGGGAGACCCAGTACTTC.

CDR3 DNA sequence: TGTGCCAGCAGTTTATTAAGGGGACAGGGTTTCGGCCATCGAGGGGAGCAGTACTTC. This gives the protein CASSLLRGQGFGHRGEQYF. The chain links TRBV27 to TRBJ2-7, with 9 bases fitting TRBD1. CDR1 MNHEY and CDR2 SMNVEV come from the germline V gene (reference sequence). This CDR3 comprises 19 residues. The V gene end was trimmed by 1 base and the J gene end by 7 bases; junction bases not matched to a gene: 20.

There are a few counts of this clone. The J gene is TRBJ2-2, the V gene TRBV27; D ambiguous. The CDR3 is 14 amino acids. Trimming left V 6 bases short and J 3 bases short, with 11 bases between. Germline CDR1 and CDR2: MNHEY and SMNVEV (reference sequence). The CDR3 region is CASRKSLDTGELFF. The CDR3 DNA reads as TGTGCCAGCAGAAAGAGTCTGGACACCGGGGAGCTGTTTTTT.

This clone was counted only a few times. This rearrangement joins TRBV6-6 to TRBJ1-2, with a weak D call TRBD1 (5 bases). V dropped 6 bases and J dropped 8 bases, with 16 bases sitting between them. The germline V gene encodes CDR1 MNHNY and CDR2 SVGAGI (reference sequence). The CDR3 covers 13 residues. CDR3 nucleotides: TGTGCCAGCAGGTCGGGGGATGTGGGGGGCTACACCTTC. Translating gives CASRSGDVGGYTF.

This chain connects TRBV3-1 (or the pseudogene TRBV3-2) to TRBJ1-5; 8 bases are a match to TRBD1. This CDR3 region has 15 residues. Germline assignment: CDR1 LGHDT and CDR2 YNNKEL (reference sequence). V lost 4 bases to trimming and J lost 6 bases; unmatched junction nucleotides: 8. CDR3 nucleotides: TGTGCCAGCAGCCCGACAGGGGTAATGATTCAGCCCCAGCATTTT. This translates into CASSPTGVMIQPQHF.

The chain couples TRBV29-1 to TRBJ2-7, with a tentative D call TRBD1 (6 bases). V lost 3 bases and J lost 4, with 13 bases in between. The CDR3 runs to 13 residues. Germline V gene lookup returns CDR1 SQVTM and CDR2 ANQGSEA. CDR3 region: CSVEVRGRYEQYF. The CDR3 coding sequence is TGCAGCGTTGAGGTCAGGGGAAGGTACGAGCAGTACTTC.

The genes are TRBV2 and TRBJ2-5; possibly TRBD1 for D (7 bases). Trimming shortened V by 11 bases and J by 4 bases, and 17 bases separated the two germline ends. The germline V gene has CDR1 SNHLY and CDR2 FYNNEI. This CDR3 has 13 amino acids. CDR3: CASSRGAGETQYF. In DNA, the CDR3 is TGTGCCTCTAGCAGGGGGGCCGGAGAGACCCAGTACTTC.

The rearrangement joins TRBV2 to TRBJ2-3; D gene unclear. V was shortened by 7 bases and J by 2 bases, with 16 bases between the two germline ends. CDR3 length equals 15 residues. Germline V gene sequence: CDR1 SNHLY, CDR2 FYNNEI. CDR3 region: CASTRRSPNTDTQYF. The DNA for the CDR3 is TGTGCCAGCACCCGGCGGAGCCCCAACACAGATACGCAGTATTTT.

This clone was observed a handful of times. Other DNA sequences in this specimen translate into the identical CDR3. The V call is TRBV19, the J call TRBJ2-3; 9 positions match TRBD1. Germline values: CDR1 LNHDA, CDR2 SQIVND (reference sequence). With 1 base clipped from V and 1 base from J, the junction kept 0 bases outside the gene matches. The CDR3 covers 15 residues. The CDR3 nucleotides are TGTGCCAGTAGTATAGGGACAGGGGGCACAGATACGCAGTATTTT. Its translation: CASSIGTGGTDTQYF.

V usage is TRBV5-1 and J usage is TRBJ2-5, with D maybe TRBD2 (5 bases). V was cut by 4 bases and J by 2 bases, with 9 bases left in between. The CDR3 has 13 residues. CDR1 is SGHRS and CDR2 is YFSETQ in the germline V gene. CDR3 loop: CASSRTVQETQYF. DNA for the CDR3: TGCGCCAGCAGCCGGACTGTACAAGAGACCCAGTACTTC.

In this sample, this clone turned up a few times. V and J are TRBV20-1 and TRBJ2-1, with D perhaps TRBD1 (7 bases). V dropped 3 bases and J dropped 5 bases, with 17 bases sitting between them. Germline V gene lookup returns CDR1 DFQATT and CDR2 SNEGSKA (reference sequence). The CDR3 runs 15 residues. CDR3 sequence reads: CSASFQGGFDNEQFF. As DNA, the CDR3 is TGCAGTGCTAGTTTCCAGGGGGGCTTCGACAATGAGCAGTTCTTC.